Listed here are 6 T cell receptor beta chains from one sample, sequenced in a study of T-cell memory formation after mild COVID-19 (dated by TCRdb to about 2021). Library method: 5' RACE. Instrument on record: Illumina NovaSeq 6000. The public reads were reprocessed in TCRdb via fastp at Q25 and MiXCR, keeping in-frame beta chains. Each CDR3 protein appears once, grouped with its most common genes and DNA. The sample table records a few hundred thousand distinct CDR3 sequences; roughly 14% of these occur just once. Clones ranked in the top ten supply about 22% of the sample. Sample: PBMCs or a T cell subset sorted from them (not recorded which). Every receptor here comes from a man aged 18-30 years who had mild COVID-19 (a few samples of this study predate the infection). The sample titles of this study are shuffled in the database, so cell type and time point are left out; the donor was told from shared clones.

J is TRBJ2-3 and V is TRBV5-6; D unclear. V lost 0 bases and J lost 5, with 13 bases in between. This CDR3 is 15 amino acids long. CDR1 is SGHDT and CDR2 is YYEEEE in the germline V gene. The CDR3 spells CASSLVRGPGDTQYF. In DNA form, the CDR3 reads TGTGCCAGCAGCTTGGTTCGAGGCCCTGGAGATACGCAGTATTTT.

This clonotype appeared a few times. V is TRBV29-1 and J is TRBJ2-1; 11 nucleotides match TRBD2. CDR1 and CDR2 from the germline V gene are SQVTM and ANQGSEA. V dropped 4 bases and J dropped 12; count of bases not matched to a gene: 8. This CDR3 is 13 amino acids long. The CDR3 here is CSVAGLAATLQFF. The CDR3 DNA sequence: TGCAGCGTTGCGGGACTAGCGGCGACGCTGCAGTTCTTC.

This clonotype was found a few times. J is TRBJ2-7 and V is TRBV20-1; the D gene is possibly TRBD1 (6 bases). The CDR3 runs 13 residues. Germline V gene data show CDR1 as DFQATT and CDR2 as SNEGSKA (reference sequence). V was pared by 3 bases and J by 2 bases, with 11 bases between. CDR3 bases: TGCAGTGCTAGTCAGGGGCCGACCTACGAGCAGTACGTC. As protein: CSASQGPTYEQYV.

The gene calls are TRBV4-3 and TRBJ1-5; D ambiguous. Between the trimmed V and J ends, which lost 0 bases and 5 bases, there was a span of 8 bases. The germline gives CDR1 LGHNA, CDR2 YSLEER. CDR3 length: 14 amino acids. In DNA, the CDR3 is TGCGCCAGCAGCCAAGATGTCGGGGATCAGCCCCAGCATTTT. Translation gives CASSQDVGDQPQHF.

This clonotype came up many times. The genes are TRBV7-8 and TRBJ2-2; perhaps TRBD2 as D (7 bases). Trimming took 7 bases from V and 6 from J, leaving 21 bases between them. The CDR3 extends over 16 amino acids. Germline values: CDR1 SGHVS, CDR2 FQNEAQ. The CDR3 here is CASNTRGGGPAGELFF. The DNA of the CDR3 is TGTGCCAGCAACACCCGAGGGGGGGGTCCCGCCGGGGAGCTGTTTTTT.

This clonotype was found a few times. The chain is built from TRBV20-1 and TRBJ1-4, with D possibly TRBD1 on 6 matching bases. This CDR3 has 13 amino acids. Germline V gene data show CDR1 as DFQATT and CDR2 as SNEGSKA (reference sequence). Trimming stripped 0 bases from V and 8 bases from J, with 10 bases between. As DNA, the CDR3 is TGCAGTGCTAGAGAGGGGGCGAGGGAAAAACTGTTTTTT. Protein: CSAREGAREKLFF.